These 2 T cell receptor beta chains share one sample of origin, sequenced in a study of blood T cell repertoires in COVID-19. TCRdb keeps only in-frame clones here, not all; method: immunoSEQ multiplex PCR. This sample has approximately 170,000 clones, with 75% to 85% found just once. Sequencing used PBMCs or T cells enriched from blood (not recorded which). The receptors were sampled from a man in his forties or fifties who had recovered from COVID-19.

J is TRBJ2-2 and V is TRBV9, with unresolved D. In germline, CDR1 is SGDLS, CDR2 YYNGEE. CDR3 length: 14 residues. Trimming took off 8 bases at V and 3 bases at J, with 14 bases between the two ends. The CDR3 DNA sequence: TGTGCCAGTGACAACGGTGTGTACACCGGGGAGCTGTTTTTT. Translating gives CASDNGVYTGELFF. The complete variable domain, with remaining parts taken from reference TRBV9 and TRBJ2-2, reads DSGVTQTPKHLITATGQRVTLRCSPRSGDLSVYWYQQSLDQGLQFLIQYYNGEERAKGNILERFSAQQFPDLHSELNLSSLELGDSALYFCASDNGVYTGELFFGEGSRLTVL.

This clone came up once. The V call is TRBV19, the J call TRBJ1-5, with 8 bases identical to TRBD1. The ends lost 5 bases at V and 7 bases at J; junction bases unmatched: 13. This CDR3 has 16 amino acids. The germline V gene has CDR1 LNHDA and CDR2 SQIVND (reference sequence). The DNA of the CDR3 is TGTGCCAGTAGTCCGTGGCACAGGGGGGTCGAACAGCCCCAGCATTTT. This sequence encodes CASSPWHRGVEQPQHF.